This T cell receptor (beta chain) appears in the sequencing data of a study of T cell responses to AZD1222 COVID-19 vaccine. Study-level results: Spike-specific TCR depth and breadth grew after two AZD1222 doses.

The CDR3 contains 15 residues. The J segment lost 5 bases and the V segment lost 6 bases, leaving 7 bases of the junction unmatched. CDR1 and CDR2 from the germline V gene are MNHNY and SVGAGI (reference sequence). For this clone: The antigen remains unidentified.

Here immunoSEQ multiplex PCR was the method, and the copy in TCRdb shows in-frame clones only, minus some. The sample holds 75,000 to 90,000 clones; 80% to 90% are singletons and the top ten take around 3.6%. Second-dose intervals near 4 or 12 weeks were combined. The rearrangement links TRBV6-6 to TRBJ1-6; 7 bases align to TRBD1. The clonotype originates from an adult who received the AZD1222 COVID-19 vaccine. Sample: peripheral blood, taken 28 days after the second AZD1222 dose. Here the CDR3 DNA reads TGTGCCAGCAGCTCCACAGGGGTGAATAATTCACCCCTCCACTTT. Amino acids: CASSSTGVNNSPLHF.